This T cell receptor (beta chain) was identified during a study of OX40 agonist ivuxolimab in advanced cancers. With respect to the entire study: Ivuxolimab, which targeted the costimulatory receptor OX40 (CD134), was an agonistic, fully human IgG2 monoclonal antibody. Intravenous ivuxolimab was administered to patients every 2 weeks at six dose levels: 0.01, 0.1, 0.3, 1.5, 3 and 10 mg/kg. Of the approximately 50 dose-escalation patients, hepatocellular carcinoma was present in 19, melanoma in some 15, renal cell carcinoma in 9 and head and neck cancer in 9. In the dose-escalation cohort, 82.7% of patients were male, and the mean age was around 60 years, with a range of 23 to 79. Patients were allowed to have had prior anti-PD-1, anti-PD-L1 or anti-CTLA-4 therapy, and approximately 41% of the dose-escalation patients had previously received checkpoint inhibitors. Partial responses occurred in three dose-escalation patients, of whom one had hepatocellular carcinoma and two had cutaneous melanoma. The purpose of peripheral TCRbeta sequencing was to test whether ivuxolimab changed TCR sequence diversity and led to clonal T-cell expansion. The monotherapy dose-escalation portion (N = 52 patients) of the phase I ivuxolimab trial is reported in the paper.

Worth noting for this clone: Its antigen is unknown. Per-nucleotide qualities are absent, and no much larger clonotype sits a single base away.

The trial excluded patients who had a history of autoimmune disease or who were on systemic immunosuppression. Peripheral blood for TCR sequencing was drawn from every dose cohort at baseline, at cycle 4 day 1 and at cycle 7 day 1. Samples came from an open-label, multicenter, first-in-human phase I dose-escalation trial of ivuxolimab. The trial enrolled adults with locally advanced or metastatic head and neck squamous cell, hepatocellular, melanoma or renal cell carcinoma. CD4+ and CD8+ T cells were sorted separately from peripheral blood before TCR sequencing. Genomic DNA was isolated from the sorted cells so that the TCRbeta CDR3 region could be sequenced. The immunoSEQ Assay was used for sequencing of TCRbeta CDR3 regions. Drawn from immuneACCESS, this table holds only the in-frame rearrangements with V and J called that TCRdb kept. Clones are partly lost; checked studies trace under half to an unresolved V gene and leave the rest unexplained. A total of some 97,000 clones appear in this sample, 91% of them only once. 0.54% of the sample belongs to the ten largest clones.

The CDR3, cysteine through phenylalanine, is 14 amino acids long. Only the CDR3 portion is preserved as DNA: 42 bases, with reading frame beginning at the first base. V sheds 1 base and J sheds 4 bases, leaving 8 bases between their ends. CDR1 LGHNA and CDR2 YSLEER are derived from the germline V gene. Results and caveats for the whole study, not just this receptor: Clonal expansion of both CD4+ and CD8+ blood T cells was observed from baseline to week 6 at doses 0.1 to 3.0 mg/kg. After ivuxolimab, more expanded clones were found on average in CD8+ T cells than in CD4+ T cells. Low levels of normalized T-cell clonal expansion were also seen in some patients who did not respond. In the 0.1-3.0 mg/kg groups, partial responders had among the lowest normalized peripheral clonal expansion, particularly in CD8+ T cells. The antigen specificity of the clonally expanded peripheral T cells was not determined.

The chain uses TRBV4-3 and TRBJ1-5, with the D segment identity uncertain. Sequences were derived from CD4+ or CD8+ T cells sorted from blood, sampled in a trial of the OX40 agonist ivuxolimab. The receptor comes from an adult with an advanced solid tumor such as melanoma, head and neck, liver or kidney cancer. Here the CDR3 is given as CASSQVAFNQPQHF. The base sequence is TGCGCCAGCAGCCAAGTTGCCTTTAATCAGCCCCAGCATTTT.